The next 27 T cell receptor beta chains were all read from a single sample in a study of shared clonotypes between healthy human individuals (TCRdb year 2020). Receptor amplification or capture employed the immunoSEQ multiplex PCR assay. TCRdb took over this immuneACCESS table, retaining in-frame rearrangements with V and J assigned. Such tables are incomplete; in checked studies, under half of the missing clones stem from an unresolved V gene, and the remainder is unexplained. The sample contains approximately 530,000 clones, about 96% of them found a single time. Roughly 0.06% of the sample is in the top ten clones. Sample: naive CD4+ T cells sorted from blood. This sample's cell subset or site label indicates: CD45RA+ positively selected. These receptors were collected from a woman under 40 in good health.

The rearrangement links TRBV11-2 to TRBJ2-7, with D unclear. The germline V and J ends were trimmed by 4 bases and 4 bases, with 8 bases remaining between them. This CDR3 spans 12 amino acids. Looked up from germline, CDR1 is SGHAT and CDR2 is FQNNGV. The CDR3 nucleotides read TGTGCCAGCAGCTCAGTATGGTACGAGCAGTACTTC. Its translation is CASSSVWYEQYF.

The sample holds one count of this clone. The V and J genes are TRBV5-6 and TRBJ1-1; no clear D. The V gene lost 2 bases and the J gene lost 1 base, with 12 bases spanning the gap. Germline lookup yields CDR1 SGHDT and CDR2 YYEEEE. CDR3 length equals 15 residues. CDR3: CASSLLGEQNTEAFF. CDR3 DNA sequence: TGTGCCAGCAGCTTACTTGGGGAGCAGAACACTGAAGCTTTCTTT.

The chain is built from TRBV6-1 and TRBJ2-5, with D possibly being TRBD2 (6 bases). Deletions cut 3 bases from V and 1 base from J, with 12 bases between. The CDR3 has 15 amino acids. Germline CDR1 reads MNHNS; CDR2 reads SASEGT. The DNA for the CDR3 is TGTGCCAGCAGTGATTCTTGGGGAGGCCAAGAGACCCAGTACTTC. This sequence encodes CASSDSWGGQETQYF.

The chain links TRBV5-1 to TRBJ2-7; 13 positions agree with TRBD2. Trimming cost V 4 bases and J 1 base; bases outside gene matches: 5. From germline, CDR1 is SGHRS and CDR2 YFSETQ. The CDR3 is 16 residues long. CDR3 nucleotide sequence: TGCGCCAGCAGCGGGACTAGCGGGACCCGTTCCTACGAGCAGTACTTC. This encodes CASSGTSGTRSYEQYF.

The chain links TRBV6-1 to TRBJ1-5, with a weak D call TRBD1 (6 bases). Germline CDR1 and CDR2: MNHNS and SASEGT. Trimming left V 6 bases short and J 1 base short, with 13 bases between. This CDR3 spans 15 amino acids. Here the CDR3 reads CASSAGVLSNQPQHF. The CDR3 DNA is TGTGCCAGCAGCGCAGGGGTATTGAGCAATCAGCCCCAGCATTTT.

V gene TRBV5-1 combines with J gene TRBJ2-1, with TRBD2 identical over 9 bases. The CDR3 is made up of 21 amino acids. The trim removed 4 bases at V and 0 bases at J, leaving 20 bases unmatched. Germline V lookup: CDR1 SGHRS, CDR2 YFSETQ. In nucleotides, the CDR3 is TGCGCCAGCAGCCCAAGACGAGGGGCCCGACTAGCGGCGAGCTCCTACAATGAGCAGTTCTTC. It encodes CASSPRRGARLAASSYNEQFF.

The genes are TRBV4-1 and TRBJ1-1; D unclear. This CDR3 contains 15 residues. Germline CDR1 is MGHRA and CDR2 is YSYEKL. Trimming took off 4 bases at V and 7 bases at J, with 19 bases between the two ends. As DNA, the CDR3 is TGCGCCAGCAGCCCCCAGGTATGGAGGAATCTTGAAGCTTTCTTT. Protein: CASSPQVWRNLEAFF.

The chain uses TRBV27 and TRBJ1-4; tentatively, D is TRBD1 (6 bases). The V end lost 6 bases, the J end lost 4 bases, and 12 bases lay between the germline ends. There are 14 residues in the CDR3. Germline CDR1 MNHEY, CDR2 SMNVEV (reference sequence). The chain's CDR3 is CASSRDRSNEKLFF. For the CDR3, the DNA is TGTGCCAGCAGCCGTGACAGGAGTAATGAAAAACTGTTTTTT.

The chain carries TRBV28 and TRBJ1-2; 12 bases are shared with TRBD1. CDR1 and CDR2 (germline): MDHEN, SYDVKM. V shed 4 bases, J shed 8 bases, and the junction held 11 bases outside the gene matches. The CDR3 consists of 16 residues. The CDR3 DNA reads as TGTGCCAGCAGTTCCCCGGGACAGGGGGCGCTTGGAGGCTACACCTTC. It codes for CASSSPGQGALGGYTF.

The chain is built from TRBV25-1 and TRBJ1-4; D is uncertain. Between the trimmed V and J ends, which lost 3 bases and 2 bases, there was a span of 13 bases. Germline V CDR1 and CDR2: MGHDK, SYGVNS. This CDR3 has 16 residues. In DNA form, the CDR3 reads TGTGCCAGCAGTGATGCGGGCAAGAAGACTAATGAAAAACTGTTTTTT. Translating gives CASSDAGKKTNEKLFF.

The chain uses TRBV2 and TRBJ2-2; 8 nucleotides line up with TRBD2. V was clipped by 9 bases and J by 7 bases; unmatched bases: 13. This CDR3 has 15 residues. Germline V gene data show CDR1 as SNHLY and CDR2 as FYNNEI. DNA for the CDR3: TGTGCCAGATGGACTAGCTCCTCACGGGACGGGGAGCTGTTTTTT. This codes for CARWTSSSRDGELFF.

The genes are TRBV11-2 and TRBJ1-1; D unclear. The CDR3 length is 13 residues. Germline lookup yields CDR1 SGHAT and CDR2 FQNNGV. V lost 1 base and J 4 bases, leaving 7 bases between the germline ends. The CDR3 spells CASSLVVPTEAFF. DNA for the CDR3: TGTGCCAGCAGCTTAGTTGTGCCCACTGAAGCTTTCTTT. The full variable domain, rest sourced from reference TRBV11-2 and TRBJ1-1, is EAGVAQSPRYKIIEKRQSVAFWCNPISGHATLYWYQQILGQGPKLLIQFQNNGVVDDSQLPKDRFSAERLKGVDSTLKIQPAKLEDSAVYLCASSLVVPTEAFFGQGTRLTVV.

This chain connects TRBV4-1 to TRBJ1-1; TRBD1 is a possible D gene (6 bases). Trimming shortened V by 1 base and J by 6 bases, and 15 bases separated the two germline ends. CDR1 and CDR2 (germline): MGHRA, YSYEKL. This CDR3 spans 15 amino acids. CDR3 sequence reads: CASSQVGAFRSEAFF. The CDR3 DNA is TGCGCCAGCAGCCAAGTGGGGGCCTTTAGATCTGAAGCTTTCTTT.

This rearrangement joins TRBV29-1 to TRBJ2-1; TRBD2 agrees at 10 bases. CDR1 is SQVTM, CDR2 ANQGSEA, per germline. J lost 0 bases, V lost 5 bases, and 4 bases had no gene match. This CDR3 is 15 amino acids long. The CDR3 sequence: CSVYSGRISYNEQFF. In DNA form, the CDR3 reads TGCAGCGTTTATAGCGGGAGGATCTCCTACAATGAGCAGTTCTTC.

This clone was seen only once. The rearrangement links TRBV9 to TRBJ2-5, with TRBD1 identical over 7 bases. The J call could be wrong; TRBJ2-7 is a better fit for the DNA end. Germline CDR1 is SGDLS and CDR2 is YYNGEE. CDR3 length: 16 amino acids. CDR3 in DNA: TGTGCCAGCAGCGTATCTCGGGACAGACTAAGCTACGAGCAGTACTTC. Translating it yields CASSVSRDRLSYEQYF.

V is TRBV5-1 and J is TRBJ2-1; 7 nucleotides match TRBD1. Germline CDR1 reads SGHRS; CDR2 reads YFSETQ. The CDR3 runs 14 residues. Losses at the gene ends were 3 bases for V and 8 bases for J; bases not matched to a gene: 8. The DNA of the CDR3 is TGCGCCAGCAGCTCGGGACAGCTGGGGGATGAGCAGTTCTTC. Its protein product is CASSSGQLGDEQFF.

The rearrangement uses TRBV21-1 and TRBJ2-1; TRBD1 is the table's D call and was not checked against the DNA. TRBV21-1 is a pseudogene. The CDR3 runs to 21 residues. The CDR3 sequence: CARSRDRSEPGPNDGDNEQFF. The DNA of the CDR3 is TGTGCCAGGTCCCGGGACAGGAGCGAACCTGGACCCAATGACGGGGACAATGAGCAGTTCTTC.

Remarks on this clone: Other DNA sequences of this sample code for an identical CDR3. The chain couples TRBV14 to TRBJ2-1; D is undetermined. The CDR3 sequence is 14 residues long. The V gene lost 1 base and the J gene lost 1 base, with 5 bases spanning the gap. The germline V gene has CDR1 SGHDN and CDR2 FVKESK. In nucleotides, the CDR3 is TGTGCCAGCAGCCAAGGTAGTTCCTACAATGAGCAGTTCTTC. Its translation is CASSQGSSYNEQFF. Using reference TRBV14 and TRBJ2-1 for the parts outside the CDR3, the full variable domain is EAGVTQFPSHSVIEKGQTVTLRCDPISGHDNLYWYRRVMGKEIKFLLHFVKESKQDESGMPNNRFLAERTGGTYSTLKVQPAELEDSGVYFCASSQGSSYNEQFFGPGTRLTVL.

The CDR3 bases are TGTGCCAGCAGCTTAGATTATCTCGAAATCTACGAGCAGTACTTC. Its protein is CASSLDYLEIYEQYF. The V call is TRBV7-2, the J call TRBJ2-7; D is uncertain. The length of the CDR3 is 15 residues. From germline, CDR1 is SGHTA and CDR2 FQGNSA. The V end lost 1 base, the J end lost 3 bases, and 13 bases lay between the germline ends.

J is TRBJ2-7 and V is TRBV29-1; tentatively, D is TRBD2 (6 bases). Trimming took off 4 bases at V and 4 bases at J, with 11 bases between the two ends. Per germline, CDR1 SQVTM and CDR2 ANQGSEA. This CDR3 has 12 residues. Here the CDR3 DNA reads TGCAGCGTTGCAACTAGCAGTTACGAGCAGTACTTC. Translation: CSVATSSYEQYF.

This clone showed up just once. This sequence joins TRBV6-5 and TRBJ2-7, with TRBD2 matching 11 bases. CDR1 and CDR2 (germline): MNHEY, SVGAGI. Trimming cost V 6 bases and J 2 bases; bases outside gene matches: 6. The CDR3 extends over 15 amino acids. Written as DNA, the CDR3 is TGTGCCAGCAGCAAACTAGCGGGAGCTACCTACGAGCAGTACTTC. Its protein is CASSKLAGATYEQYF.

V is TRBV28 and J is TRBJ2-1; D perhaps matches TRBD2 (6 bases). The CDR3 covers 16 residues. CDR1 is MDHEN, CDR2 SYDVKM, per germline. V was trimmed by 6 bases and J by 0 bases, leaving 15 bases between them. CDR3 DNA sequence: TGTGCCAGCAGGGCCGGGACTCCAATCTCCTACAATGAGCAGTTCTTC. This sequence encodes CASRAGTPISYNEQFF.

The V call is TRBV19, the J call TRBJ2-7; maybe TRBD2 (6 bases). The CDR3 sequence is 16 residues long. The V and J ends lost 5 bases and 1 base respectively, with 18 bases between them. Germline lookup yields CDR1 LNHDA and CDR2 SQIVND (reference sequence). In nucleotides, the CDR3 is TGTGCCAGTAGTCTCTCCGGGACTGCGAAATCCTACGAGCAGTACTTC. Amino acids: CASSLSGTAKSYEQYF.

The chain carries TRBV6-5 and TRBJ2-5, with TRBD2 identical over 10 bases. The V segment lost 2 bases and the J segment 5 bases; nucleotides outside the gene matches: 5. Germline V CDR1 and CDR2: MNHEY, SVGAGI. The CDR3 covers 15 residues. The CDR3 reads CASSYLAGVRETQYF. CDR3 in DNA: TGTGCCAGCAGTTACCTAGCGGGAGTGCGGGAGACCCAGTACTTC.

This chain connects TRBV7-9 to TRBJ2-7; 7 bases align to TRBD2. Germline lookup yields CDR1 SEHNR and CDR2 FQNEAQ (reference sequence). The CDR3 spans 15 residues. With V trimmed by 4 bases and J by 0 bases, 6 bases remained unmatched. CDR3 DNA: TGTGCCAGCAGCTCCTTAGCGGGTACCTCCTACGAGCAGTACTTC. This translates into CASSSLAGTSYEQYF.

The chain carries TRBV28 and TRBJ1-5; no reliable D call. The CDR3 sequence is 15 residues long. V was clipped by 3 bases and J by 7 bases, with 16 bases between them. Germline V gives CDR1 MDHEN, CDR2 SYDVKM. The CDR3 loop is CASSFADRQGQPQHF. The CDR3 DNA reads as TGTGCCAGCAGTTTTGCCGATAGGCAAGGCCAGCCCCAGCATTTT.

J is TRBJ2-2 and V is TRBV6-5; TRBD1 aligns across 7 bases. This CDR3 spans 15 amino acids. Losses at the gene ends were 0 bases for V and 7 bases for J; bases not matched to a gene: 5. Germline CDR1 and CDR2: MNHEY and SVGAGI. CDR3 in DNA: TGTGCCAGCAGTTACTCGAACAGGGGTCACGGGGAGCTGTTTTTT. As protein: CASSYSNRGHGELFF.